This entry lists 8 T cell receptor beta chains sequenced from one sample in a study of human T cells and chemical hapten exposure. From the RACE reads, TCRdb called clonotypes with MiXCR, one entry per CDR3 protein. The sample includes under 200,000 distinct CDR3 sequences, around 30% of them seen just once. Time point defined: pre-sensitization, week 0. Treatment specified: therapeutic diphenylcyclopropenone sensitization with weekly scalp DPC. This specimen consisted of whole blood, obtained in connection with sensitization to the hapten diphenylcyclopropenone (DPC). All receptors derive from a woman under 40 with alopecia areata. Some clones in this sample may be carry-over from other donors' samples.

This chain uses TRBV10-2 with TRBJ2-3; no clear D gene. CDR1 and CDR2 from the germline V gene are WSHSY and SAAADI. The CDR3 consists of 11 residues. V was pared by 3 bases and J by 7 bases, with 5 bases between. This chain's CDR3 is CASSDRNTQYF. DNA for the CDR3: TGCGCCAGCAGTGATAGGAATACGCAGTATTTT.

The chain has TRBV20-1 and TRBJ2-5, with 9 bases lining up with TRBD2. Germline V gives CDR1 DFQATT, CDR2 SNEGSKA (reference sequence). Trimming removed 1 base from V and 4 bases from J; junction bases left unmatched: 4. The CDR3 is made up of 14 amino acids. As DNA, the CDR3 is TGCAGTGCTAGAGTCGCGGGGGGGGGAGAGACCCAGTACTTC. The encoded protein is CSARVAGGGETQYF.

This clonotype was counted at least ten times. The chain employs TRBV6-2 or TRBV6-3 and TRBJ2-1; 10 nucleotides match TRBD2. The trim removed 8 bases at V and 7 bases at J, leaving 14 bases unmatched. Germline V gene sequence: CDR1 MNHEY, CDR2 SVGEGT. The CDR3 loop spans 16 amino acids. The CDR3 is CASVLLPGLAKNEQFF. CDR3 nucleotides: TGTGCCAGCGTACTACTACCGGGACTAGCGAAAAATGAGCAGTTCTTC.

The rearrangement joins TRBV12-3 or TRBV12-4 to TRBJ2-7; D call uncertain. The CDR3 is 15 amino acids. V gave up 1 base and J gave up 3 bases, with 13 bases separating them. CDR3 sequence (DNA): TGTGCCAGCAGTTTAGAGATAGGATCCCTCTACGAGCAGTACTTC. The encoded protein is CASSLEIGSLYEQYF.

This clonotype was seen ten or more times. The chain employs TRBV7-9 and TRBJ2-2; D remains ambiguous. The ends were cut back, 3 bases at V and 5 bases at J, with 13 bases in the middle. Germline lookup yields CDR1 SEHNR and CDR2 FQNEAQ (reference sequence). There are 15 residues in the CDR3. CDR3 in amino acids: CASSLKPALTGELFF. Here the CDR3 DNA reads TGTGCCAGCAGCTTGAAACCTGCATTAACCGGGGAGCTGTTTTTT.

This clonotype has only a few counts. The gene calls are TRBV7-2 and TRBJ1-3; perhaps TRBD1 as D (5 bases). The germline V gene has CDR1 SGHTA and CDR2 FQGNSA. This CDR3 has 16 residues. Trimming pared 6 bases from V and 0 bases from J, leaving 15 bases between. CDR3 loop: CASSPHRQSSGNTIYF. CDR3 DNA: TGTGCCAGCAGTCCACATAGACAGAGCTCTGGAAACACCATATATTTT. Looking up the rest from reference TRBV7-2 and TRBJ1-3 gives the full variable domain: GAGVSQSPSNKVTEKGKDVELRCDPISGHTALYWYRQSLGQGLEFLIYFQGNSAPDKSGLPSDRFSAERTGGSVSTLTIQRTQQEDSAVYLCASSPHRQSSGNTIYFGEGSWLTVV.

The genes are TRBV28 and TRBJ2-3; the D is unclear. The CDR3 spans 12 residues. From germline, CDR1 is MDHEN and CDR2 SYDVKM. Between the trimmed V and J ends, which lost 6 bases and 2 bases, there was a span of 6 bases. CDR3 amino acids: CASRGDTDTQYF. CDR3 bases: TGTGCCAGCAGAGGAGACACAGATACGCAGTATTTT.

The chain couples TRBV10-2 to TRBJ1-3; no definite D call. The CDR3 is made up of 16 amino acids. Deletions cut 9 bases from V and 7 bases from J, with 25 bases between. CDR1 and CDR2 (germline): WSHSY, SAAADI. The DNA of the CDR3 is TGCGCCAGTAAGATGGGCCTGACTGTTCTGGAGAACACCATATATTTT. Translating gives CASKMGLTVLENTIYF.